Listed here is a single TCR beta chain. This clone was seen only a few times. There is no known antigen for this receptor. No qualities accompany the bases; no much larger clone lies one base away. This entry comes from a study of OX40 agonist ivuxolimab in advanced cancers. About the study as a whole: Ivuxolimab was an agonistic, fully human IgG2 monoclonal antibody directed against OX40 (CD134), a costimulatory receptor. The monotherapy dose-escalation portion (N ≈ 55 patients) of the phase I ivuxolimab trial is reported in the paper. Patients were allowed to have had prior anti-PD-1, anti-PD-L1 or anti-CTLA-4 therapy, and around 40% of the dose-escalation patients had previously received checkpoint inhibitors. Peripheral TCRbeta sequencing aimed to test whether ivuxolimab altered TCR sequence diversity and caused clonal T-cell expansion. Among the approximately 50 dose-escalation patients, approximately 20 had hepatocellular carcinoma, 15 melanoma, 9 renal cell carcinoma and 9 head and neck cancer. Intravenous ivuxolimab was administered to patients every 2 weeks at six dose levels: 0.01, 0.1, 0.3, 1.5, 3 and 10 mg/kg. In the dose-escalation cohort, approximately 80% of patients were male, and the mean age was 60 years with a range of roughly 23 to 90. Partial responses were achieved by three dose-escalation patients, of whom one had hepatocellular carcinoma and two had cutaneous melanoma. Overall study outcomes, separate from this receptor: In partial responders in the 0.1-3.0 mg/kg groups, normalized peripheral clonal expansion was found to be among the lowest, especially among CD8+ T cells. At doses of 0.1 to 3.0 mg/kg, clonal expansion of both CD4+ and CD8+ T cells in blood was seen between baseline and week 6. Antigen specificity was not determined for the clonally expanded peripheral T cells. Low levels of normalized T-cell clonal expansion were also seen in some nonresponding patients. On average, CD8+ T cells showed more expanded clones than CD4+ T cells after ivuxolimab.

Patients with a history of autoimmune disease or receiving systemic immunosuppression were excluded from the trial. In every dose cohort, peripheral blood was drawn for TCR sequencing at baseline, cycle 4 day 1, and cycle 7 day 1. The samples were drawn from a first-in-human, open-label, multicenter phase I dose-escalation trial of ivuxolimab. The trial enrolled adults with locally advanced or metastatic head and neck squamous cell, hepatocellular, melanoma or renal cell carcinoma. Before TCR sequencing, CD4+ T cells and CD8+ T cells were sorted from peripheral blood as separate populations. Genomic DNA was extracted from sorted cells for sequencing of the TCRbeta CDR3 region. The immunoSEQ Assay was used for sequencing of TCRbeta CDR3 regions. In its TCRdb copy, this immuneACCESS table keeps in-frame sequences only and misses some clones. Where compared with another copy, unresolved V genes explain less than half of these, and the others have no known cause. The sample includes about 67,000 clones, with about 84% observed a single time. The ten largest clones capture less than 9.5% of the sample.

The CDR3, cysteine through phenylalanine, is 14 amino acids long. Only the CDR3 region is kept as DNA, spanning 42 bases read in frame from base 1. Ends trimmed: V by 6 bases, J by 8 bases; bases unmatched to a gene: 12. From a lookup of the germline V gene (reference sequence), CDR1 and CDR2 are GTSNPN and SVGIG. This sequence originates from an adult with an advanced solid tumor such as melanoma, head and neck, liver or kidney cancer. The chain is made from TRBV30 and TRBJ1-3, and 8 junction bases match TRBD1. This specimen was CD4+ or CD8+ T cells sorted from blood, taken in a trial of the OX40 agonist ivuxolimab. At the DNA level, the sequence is TGTGCCTGCCCATTCAGGGGGCAGGGAGACACCATATATTTT. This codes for CACPFRGQGDTIYF.